The subject of this entry is one TCR beta chain. The sample belongs to a study of T-cell reconstitution after alpha-beta-depleted transplantation in children. In germline, CDR1 is SEHNR, CDR2 FQNEAQ (reference sequence). V lost 5 bases and J lost 3, with 18 bases in between. CDR3 size: 16 residues. TCRbeta library preparation incorporated unique molecular identifiers. MiXCR, run by TCRdb on the PCR reads, gives a single entry per CDR3 protein. Altogether around 400,000 distinct CDR3 sequences are present, roughly 20% being singletons, with the ten largest covering around 3.9%. J is TRBJ2-3 and V is TRBV7-9; a weak D match, TRBD1 (5 bases). This receptor was identified in a human donor who donated a stem cell graft to a child with acute myeloid leukemia. The sequenced sample was PBMCs from the stem cell graft donor, obtained from the stem cell graft. The CDR3 coding sequence is TGTGCCAGCAGCGATACAGGAAAGGAATTGACAGATACGCAGTATTTT. Residues: CASSDTGKELTDTQYF.